This T cell receptor beta chain came from a study of T cell repertoires in cytomegalovirus infection. CDR3 length equals 12 residues. CDR1 SGHDN and CDR2 FVKESK come from the germline V gene. V dropped 5 bases and J dropped 12 bases, with 15 bases sitting between them. Concerning this clonotype: The antigen remains undetermined.

TCRdb reprocessed the reads with MiXCR, giving one entry per CDR3 protein. The profile covers about 78,000 distinct CDR3 sequences, with 35% to 50% appearing a single time and 90% to 95% taken by the ten largest. This receptor was identified in a human donor in good health (CMV status not recorded). Some clones in this sample may be carry-over from other donors' samples. The chain is built from TRBV14 and TRBJ2-3, with D unclear. The specimen was CD8+ T cells from cultured PBMCs, collected from culture after CMV antigen stimulation. This chain's CDR3 is CASSGHGTVQYF. As DNA, the CDR3 is TGTGCCAGCAGCGGCCACGGCACAGTCCAGTATTTT. Supplemented by reference TRBV14 and TRBJ2-3, the full variable domain reads EAGVTQFPSHSVIEKGQTVTLRCDPISGHDNLYWYRRVMGKEIKFLLHFVKESKQDESGMPNNRFLAERTGGTYSTLKVQPAELEDSGVYFCASSGHGTVQYFGPGTRLTVL.